This is a list of T cell receptor beta chains from one sample in a study of response to subunit inactivated influenza vaccine. TCRdb passed the RT-PCR reads through MiXCR, listing each CDR3 protein once. The repertoire holds 600,000 to 850,000 distinct CDR3 sequences, less than 15% seen once, with approximately 7.6% in the top ten. The sequencing here drew on PBMCs from blood, taken about 14 days before vaccination. All receptors come from a man between 50 and 59 years old who received an inactivated influenza vaccine. CDR3s include the opening cysteine and the closing phenylalanine or tryptophan. The D gene is left open where the match is weak. Rows may omit the clone size; those that give it use once, few, many or a size class.

DNA,CDR3,D,V,J,size
TGTGCCACCAGTGATAATCAGGCAGACCGCTCCTACGAGCAGTTCTTC,CATSDNQADRSYEQFF,-,TRBV24-1,TRBJ2-1,once
TGTGCCAGCTCACCGGGGGGCCTCTCTGGAAACACCATATATTTT,CASSPGGLSGNTIYF,-,TRBV18,TRBJ1-3,many
TGTGCCAGCAGCCAAGATTTCGTAGCCGGGGGAGATACGCAGTATTTT,CASSQDFVAGGDTQYF,-,TRBV14,TRBJ2-3,-
TGTGCCAGCAGCCAAAAAGGGGGGGGGCGCGTCGCTGAAGCTTTCTTT,CASSQKGGGRVAEAFF,-,TRBV3-1,TRBJ1-1,few
TGTGCCAGCAGTTACTTAGGACAGAACTCCTACGAGCAGTACTTC,CASSYLGQNSYEQYF,-,TRBV6-5,TRBJ2-7,-
TGTGCCAGCAGCTTAACGGGACTACAGAATTCACCCCTCCACTTT,CASSLTGLQNSPLHF,-,TRBV7-2,TRBJ1-6,many
TGTGCCAGCATTGAAGCTGGTGGCGAAGGCACAGATACGCAGTATTTT,CASIEAGGEGTDTQYF,-,TRBV2,TRBJ2-3,-
TGCAGTGCTAGCGATGAGAGGGGGGCAAACAATGAGCAGTTCTTC,CSASDERGANNEQFF,-,TRBV20-1,TRBJ2-1,-
TGTGCCACCAGCCCCTCGGCGTCTCAAGAGACCCAGTACTTC,CATSPSASQETQYF,-,TRBV15,TRBJ2-5,-
TGTGCCAGCAGCCCCCGGACCGGGCCTCGCTCTGGAAACACCATATATTTT,CASSPRTGPRSGNTIYF,-,TRBV7-2,TRBJ1-3,many
TGCAGCGTGGGGGGACAGGGGGCTCTGGACGAGCAGTACTTC,CSVGGQGALDEQYF,TRBD1,TRBV29-1,TRBJ2-7,-
TGTGCCAGCAGTTTTGCTGATGGAAACATTCAGTACTTC,CASSFADGNIQYF,-,TRBV28,TRBJ2-4,few
TGTGCCATCAGTTATTTAAAGAGACAGGGGCGGGACACAGATACGCAGTATTTT,CAISYLKRQGRDTDTQYF,TRBD1,TRBV11-2,TRBJ2-3,-
TGTGCCAGCAGTCCACGGACCGAGCGGGGGCCCTACGAGCAGTACTTC,CASSPRTERGPYEQYF,TRBD2,TRBV27,TRBJ2-7,-
TGTGCCACCAGCGGGCACCGGGACAGGGGAAAAGAAGGCCCAGATACGCAGTATTTT,CATSGHRDRGKEGPDTQYF,TRBD1,TRBV15,TRBJ2-3,-
TGTGCCAGCAGCTTCCAGGGACAGGGGATGGAGACCCAGTACTTC,CASSFQGQGMETQYF,TRBD1,TRBV7-3,TRBJ2-5,few
TGTGCCAGCAGCTTAGGCGGGGGTATCCGAACCGAGCAGTACTTC,CASSLGGGIRTEQYF,TRBD2,TRBV7-2,TRBJ2-7,-
TGTGCCAGCAGCCAAATGAGGGTTTCGGTGGTTGAGCAGTTCTTC,CASSQMRVSVVEQFF,-,TRBV14,TRBJ2-1,few
TGTGCCAGCAGCTTAGAACAAGCGGGGGCCTATCTCCGGTTCTTC,CASSLEQAGAYLRFF,TRBD2,TRBV7-2,TRBJ2-1,-
TGTGCCAGCACCGGAAGCAGGGGCACAGATACGCAGTATTTT,CASTGSRGTDTQYF,-,TRBV6-1,TRBJ2-3,-
TGTGCCAGCAGCCCCCAGGGGATGGCGAACACCGGGGAGCTGTTTTTT,CASSPQGMANTGELFF,-,TRBV7-2,TRBJ2-2,few
TGCGCCAGCAGCCGAGATCGGGGGCTTGGGCAGTACTTC,CASSRDRGLGQYF,-,TRBV4-3,TRBJ2-7,-
TGCGCCAGCAGCTTGGATCCACACATTACGGACGAGCAGTACTTC,CASSLDPHITDEQYF,-,TRBV5-1,TRBJ2-7,few
TGTGCCACCAGCAGACGGGACAGGGTCTCGGATGAGCAGTTCTTC,CATSRRDRVSDEQFF,TRBD1,TRBV15,TRBJ2-1,-
TGTGCCAGCAGAGGACAGAGAGTTAATGAAAAACTGTTTTTT,CASRGQRVNEKLFF,-,TRBV6-1,TRBJ1-4,-
TGTGCCAGCAGTTTATTTGACAGGGTGAGAAATTCACCCCTCCACTTT,CASSLFDRVRNSPLHF,TRBD1,TRBV12-3/TRBV12-4,TRBJ1-6,few
TGTGCCAGCAGTTCGGGTGCAGCGTCCCACGAGCAGTACTTC,CASSSGAASHEQYF,-,TRBV6-5,TRBJ2-7,-
TGTGCCAGCACCTTGGGGGGTTTAGAGACCCAGTACTTC,CASTLGGLETQYF,-,TRBV12-3/TRBV12-4,TRBJ2-5,few
TGTGCCAGCAGTTGGGCTAGCGGGAGCAATGAGCAGTTCTTC,CASSWASGSNEQFF,TRBD2,TRBV6-2/TRBV6-3,TRBJ2-1,-
TGTGCCAGCAGCTCCGCTCCCTGGACAGGGAGGAATGAGCAGTTCTTC,CASSSAPWTGRNEQFF,TRBD1,TRBV7-9,TRBJ2-1,few
TGTGCCAGCAGCCAAGATGGGGAGGGGAAAGTCAACTACGAGCAGTACTTC,CASSQDGEGKVNYEQYF,TRBD2,TRBV14,TRBJ2-7,-
TGCGCCAGCAGCCAAGATACCCGGACACTCACTTCTGGAAACACCATATATTTT,CASSQDTRTLTSGNTIYF,-,TRBV4-3,TRBJ1-3,-
TGTGCCACCAGCAGCCCACGGGAGATCCAAGAGACCCAGTACTTC,CATSSPREIQETQYF,-,TRBV15,TRBJ2-5,many
TGTGCCAGCAGTTGGAGCGGGAGGTCCGGGGAGCTGTTTTTT,CASSWSGRSGELFF,TRBD2,TRBV12-3/TRBV12-4,TRBJ2-2,-
TGCGCCAGCAGCCAAGATTTCCCAGCTACTAATTCACCCCTCCACTTT,CASSQDFPATNSPLHF,-,TRBV4-3,TRBJ1-6,few
TGTGCCAGCAGCGTAGCTTCGGGGTTTGACGGGGAGCTGTTTTTT,CASSVASGFDGELFF,-,TRBV9,TRBJ2-2,few
TGTGCCAGCAGCCAAGTTAGCGGCTCCTCTGGAAACACCATATATTTT,CASSQVSGSSGNTIYF,-,TRBV4-2,TRBJ1-3,few
TGTGCCAGCAGTTATACGCGAGGGGGGGCGAGCAATCAGCCCCAGCATTTT,CASSYTRGGASNQPQHF,-,TRBV6-6,TRBJ1-5,many
TGTGCCAGCAGACGGACAGCCACTTACGAGCAGTACTTC,CASRRTATYEQYF,-,TRBV12-3/TRBV12-4,TRBJ2-7,many
TGTGCCAGCAGCTTAGACGGGCGCGAGCAGTACTTC,CASSLDGREQYF,-,TRBV7-8,TRBJ2-7,many
TGCAGTGCTAGTGCAACCCTAGCGGGAGGACCAGATACGCAGTATTTT,CSASATLAGGPDTQYF,TRBD2,TRBV20-1,TRBJ2-3,many